The next 3 T cell receptor beta chains were all read from a single sample in a study of blood T cell repertoires in COVID-19. TCRdb's table, derived via immunoSEQ multiplex PCR, lists solely in-frame clones and lacks some. Of 220,000 or so clones listed, 80% to 85% are singletons. Sequencing was carried out using peripheral blood. These TCRs come from a woman in her thirties who had recovered from COVID-19.

The chain recombines TRBV5-1 with TRBJ2-7, with D perhaps matching TRBD2 (6 bases). There are 14 residues in the CDR3. The V and J ends lost 5 bases and 3 bases respectively, with 15 bases between them. The germline V gene has CDR1 SGHRS and CDR2 YFSETQ. The DNA of the CDR3 is TGCGCCAGCAGTGGGACCGGGGGATTCTACGAGCAGTACTTC. Translating gives CASSGTGGFYEQYF.

This chain links TRBV5-1 with TRBJ2-5; 14 positions agree with TRBD2. The CDR3 length is 17 residues. CDR1 and CDR2 (germline): SGHRS, YFSETQ. V lost 5 bases and J lost 1; bases outside the gene matches: 7. Here the CDR3 reads CASRLPGLAGAQETQYF. The CDR3 region has the DNA TGCGCCAGCAGATTGCCGGGACTAGCGGGGGCCCAAGAGACCCAGTACTTC.

V usage is TRBV27 and J usage is TRBJ2-7, with D possibly TRBD2 on 6 matching bases. The germline CDR1 and CDR2 sequences are MNHEY and SMNVEV (reference sequence). Trimming stripped 0 bases from V and 3 bases from J, with 12 bases between. This CDR3 spans 15 amino acids. The CDR3 here is CASSLSGGNHYEQYF. CDR3 coding DNA: TGTGCCAGCAGTTTATCGGGGGGAAACCACTACGAGCAGTACTTC.